This entry is about one TCR beta chain. Its target is unknown. The sample is drawn from a study of shared clonotypes between healthy human individuals. CDR3 length: 18 residues. The germline V gene encodes CDR1 SGHVS and CDR2 FNYEAQ. V lost 5 bases and J lost 1, with 23 bases in between. Study findings and constraints: Larger estimated richness was generally recorded for naive subsets relative to memory subsets. Rarefaction revealed incomplete sorted-subset sequencing despite large depth.

Each sample came from a Caucasian adult donor living in Nashville, Tennessee. Original processing methods: Sequence data from immunoSEQ were junction-only and lacked quality scores; consequently, filtering differed. Profiling relied on immunoSEQ multiplex PCR, and the TCRdb table lists in-frame clones only, not all of them. V and J calls and clone size are those listed in that table; D and trimming were worked out from the DNA. Here the sample spans under 350,000 clones, around 86% being singletons. V is TRBV7-6 and J is TRBJ1-1; D is possibly TRBD1 (5 bases). What was sequenced was memory CD8+ T cells sorted from blood. The subset here: CD45RO+ cells pooled with CCR7-negative TemRA cells. This clonotype originated in a man younger than 35 in good health. In DNA, the CDR3 is TGTGCCAGCAGCACCAAAATAGCGGCAGGGAGGTGGAACACTGAAGCTTTCTTT. Translating it yields CASSTKIAAGRWNTEAFF. Based on the CDR3 plus reference TRBV7-6 and TRBJ1-1, the full variable domain is GAGVSQSPRYKVTKRGQDVALRCDPISGHVSLYWYRQALGQGPEFLTYFNYEAQQDKSGLPNDRFSAERPEGSISTLTIQRTEQRDSAMYRCASSTKIAAGRWNTEAFFGQGTRLTVV.